The 19 T cell receptor beta chains in this list originate from one sample, sequenced in a study of T cell responses to AZD1222 COVID-19 vaccine (dated by TCRdb to the early 2020s). The library was produced with the immunoSEQ multiplex PCR assay. TCRdb took over this immuneACCESS table, retaining in-frame rearrangements with V and J assigned. Such tables are incomplete; in checked studies, under half of the missing clones stem from an unresolved V gene, and the remainder is unexplained. The sample table contains more than 110,000 clones; only one count was recorded for under 95% of them. More than 8.5% of the sample goes to the ten largest clones. The time point label on this specimen signifies: baseline before first vaccination. The material sequenced was peripheral blood, taken on day 0 of AZD1222 vaccination. These receptors all come from an adult in good health.

The rearrangement joins TRBV29-1 to TRBJ2-7; 10 bases align to TRBD1. Germline CDR1 reads SQVTM; CDR2 reads ANQGSEA. The CDR3 has 14 residues. Unmatched junction bases numbered 5, after V lost 5 bases and J lost 1 base. CDR3 loop: CSVLRTGGSYEQYF. Written as DNA, the CDR3 is TGCAGCGTTCTAAGGACAGGGGGATCCTACGAGCAGTACTTC.

V gene TRBV2 combines with J gene TRBJ1-1; maybe TRBD1 (5 bases). Germline CDR1 SNHLY, CDR2 FYNNEI. The CDR3 sequence is 14 residues long. The V end lost 8 bases, the J end lost 1 base, and 14 bases lay between the germline ends. CDR3 residues: CASVGDGWNTEAFF. The CDR3 DNA follows: TGTGCCAGCGTTGGGGACGGCTGGAACACTGAAGCTTTCTTT.

The rearrangement joins TRBV5-8 to TRBJ1-3; possible D gene TRBD1, 6 bases. The CDR3 spans 16 residues. Germline-derived CDR1 and CDR2 are SGHTS and YDEGEE. V was cut by 7 bases and J by 0 bases, with 17 bases left in between. The CDR3 loop is CASARRGQLSGNTIYF. In DNA, the CDR3 is TGTGCCAGCGCGAGGAGGGGACAACTCTCTGGAAACACCATATATTTT.

This rearrangement joins TRBV2 to TRBJ2-5; the D gene is possibly TRBD1 (6 bases). Germline loops: CDR1 SNHLY, CDR2 FYNNEI. This CDR3 contains 14 residues. With 5 bases removed from V and 5 bases from J, the gap between germline ends came to 15 bases. CDR3 nucleotide sequence: TGTGCCAGCAGTCCCCAGGGGATCGCGGAGACCCAGTACTTC. Translation: CASSPQGIAETQYF. Based on the CDR3 plus reference TRBV2 and TRBJ2-5, the full variable domain is EPEVTQTPSHQVTQMGQEVILRCVPISNHLYFYWYRQILGQKVEFLVSFYNNEISEKSEIFDDQFSVERPDGSNFTLKIRSTKLEDSAMYFCASSPQGIAETQYFGPGTRLLVL.

The V gene is TRBV7-2, the J gene TRBJ2-7; TRBD2 matches 16 bases. Losses at the gene ends were 5 bases for V and 5 bases for J; bases not matched to a gene: 6. The length of the CDR3 is 16 residues. CDR1 and CDR2 (germline): SGHTA, FQGNSA. The CDR3 DNA sequence: TGTGCCAGCAGCCCGGGACTAGCGGGGGGGTTGGACGAGCAGTACTTC. It is translated as CASSPGLAGGLDEQYF.

The CDR3 protein is CASSHRGTGGGEQYF. DNA of the CDR3: TGTGCCAGCTCCCATCGTGGGACAGGGGGCGGGGAGCAGTACTTC. V is TRBV18 and J is TRBJ2-7; 12 bases fit TRBD1. V gave up 6 bases and J gave up 7 bases; unmatched junction bases: 10. Germline loops: CDR1 KGHSH, CDR2 LQKENI. The length of the CDR3 is 15 residues. Full variable domain (remainder filled in from reference TRBV18 and TRBJ2-7): NAGVMQNPRHLVRRRGQEARLRCSPMKGHSHVYWYRQLPEEGLKFMVYLQKENIIDESGMPKERFSAEFPKEGPSILRIQQVVRGDSAAYFCASSHRGTGGGEQYFGPGTRLTVT.

The chain carries TRBV3-1 (or the pseudogene TRBV3-2) and TRBJ2-3; D gene unclear. V lost 6 bases and J 0 bases, leaving 7 bases between the germline ends. CDR3 length: 13 residues. Germline CDR1 LGHDT, CDR2 YNNKEL (reference sequence). The CDR3 DNA is TGTGCCAGCAGAGGCGACAGCACAGATACGCAGTATTTT. Translation: CASRGDSTDTQYF.

The rearrangement links TRBV3-1 (or the pseudogene TRBV3-2) to TRBJ1-6; no clear D gene. The V end was cut by 5 bases, the J end by 10 bases, with 12 bases between. The V gene's germline CDR1 is LGHDT and CDR2 YNNKEL (reference sequence). There are 13 residues in the CDR3. CDR3 DNA sequence: TGTGCCAGCAGCGGGATTGAGGGATCACCCCTCCACTTT. Protein: CASSGIEGSPLHF.

The chain links TRBV2 to TRBJ2-7, with 8 bases lining up with TRBD1. Trimming took 0 bases from V and 11 from J; bases not matched to a gene: 3. The CDR3 contains 12 residues. The germline CDR1 and CDR2 sequences are SNHLY and FYNNEI. CDR3 region: CASSEAQGAEYF. In DNA form, the CDR3 reads TGTGCCAGCAGTGAAGCGCAGGGGGCGGAGTACTTC.

This sequence joins TRBV5-1 and TRBJ2-2, with a weak D call TRBD1 (6 bases). This CDR3 is 15 amino acids long. V was clipped by 4 bases and J by 1 base, with 11 bases between them. CDR1 is SGHRS, CDR2 YFSETQ, per germline. Here the CDR3 reads CASSPQGGNTGELFF. The CDR3 DNA reads as TGCGCCAGCAGCCCACAGGGTGGGAACACCGGGGAGCTGTTTTTT. Together with reference TRBV5-1 and TRBJ2-2, the CDR3 gives the full variable domain: KAGVTQTPRYLIKTRGQQVTLSCSPISGHRSVSWYQQTPGQGLQFLFEYFSETQRNKGNFPGRFSGRQFSNSRSEMNVSTLELGDSALYLCASSPQGGNTGELFFGEGSRLTVL.

The CDR3 region is CASSSGQGGNQPQHF. CDR3 DNA sequence: TGTGCCAGCAGCAGCGGACAGGGAGGGAATCAGCCCCAGCATTTT. V usage is TRBV27 and J usage is TRBJ1-5; 8 bases match TRBD1. Germline trimming cut 6 bases from V and 4 bases from J; bases unmatched to any gene: 8. CDR1 is MNHEY and CDR2 is SMNVEV in the germline V gene (reference sequence). The CDR3 totals 15 residues.

V and J are TRBV6-1 and TRBJ1-1; D might be TRBD1 (6 bases). Germline loops: CDR1 MNHNS, CDR2 SASEGT. Trimming took 3 bases from V and 4 from J, leaving 12 bases between them. The CDR3 loop spans 14 amino acids. The CDR3 nucleotides read TGTGCCAGCAGTGACACGCCAGGGGCCACTGAAGCTTTCTTT. This encodes CASSDTPGATEAFF.

V gene TRBV19 combines with J gene TRBJ1-2, with 7 nucleotides matching TRBD1. The germline V gene has CDR1 LNHDA and CDR2 SQIVND (reference sequence). CDR3 length equals 16 residues. Trimming at V came to 10 bases and at J to 2 bases, leaving 16 bases not matched to a gene. CDR3 region: CATRGTVRGRNYGYTF. The CDR3 DNA follows: TGTGCCACCCGAGGGACAGTCAGGGGACGGAACTATGGCTACACCTTC.

CDR3: CASSLEAGNSYNEQFF. The CDR3 nucleotides read TGTGCCAGCAGCTTAGAGGCGGGGAACTCCTACAATGAGCAGTTCTTC. The chain combines TRBV13 with TRBJ2-1, with D maybe TRBD2 (6 bases). V was clipped by 1 base and J by 0 bases, with 10 bases between them. CDR1 PRHDT and CDR2 FYEKMQ come from the germline V gene (reference sequence). The CDR3 contains 16 residues.

The V and J genes are TRBV30 and TRBJ1-4, with D unclear. The CDR3 totals 15 residues. Germline V gene lookup returns CDR1 GTSNPN and CDR2 SVGIG (reference sequence). Trimming shortened V by 3 bases and J by 0 bases, and 11 bases separated the two germline ends. The CDR3 loop reads CAWRPGGTTNEKLFF. The CDR3 nucleotides are TGTGCCTGGAGACCCGGAGGGACAACTAATGAAAAACTGTTTTTT.

This rearrangement joins TRBV6-5 to TRBJ1-2; TRBD1 agrees at 7 bases. CDR3 length: 12 residues. The J segment lost 7 bases and the V segment lost 8 bases, leaving 7 bases of the junction unmatched. Per the germline V gene, CDR1 is MNHEY and CDR2 is SVGAGI. This CDR3 is CASGQAGPGYTF. The CDR3 region has the DNA TGTGCCAGCGGACAGGCCGGACCTGGCTACACCTTC.

This clone was counted only a few times. This chain links TRBV10-3 with TRBJ2-1; no clear D gene. The CDR3 extends over 14 amino acids. The germline V gene encodes CDR1 ENHRY and CDR2 SYGVKD. V was pared by 0 bases and J by 3 bases, with 6 bases between. The CDR3 DNA sequence: TGTGCCATCAGTGAGTCCGGCCGCTACAATGAGCAGTTCTTC. This gives the protein CAISESGRYNEQFF.

The chain joins TRBV9 to TRBJ1-2, with D perhaps TRBD1 (6 bases). V was trimmed by 4 bases and J by 5 bases, leaving 15 bases between them. The germline gives CDR1 SGDLS, CDR2 YYNGEE. The length of the CDR3 is 14 residues. CDR3 coding DNA: TGTGCCAGCAGCCCCCGGGGGGCTGGGTATGGCTACACCTTC. It is translated as CASSPRGAGYGYTF.

As DNA, the CDR3 is TGTGCCAGCTTGGACAGGTTCGAGCAGTACTTC. As protein: CASLDRFEQYF. V and J are TRBV6-5 and TRBJ2-7; TRBD1 matches 7 bases. J lost 6 bases, V lost 8 bases, and 4 bases had no gene match. The CDR3 loop spans 11 amino acids. In germline, CDR1 is MNHEY, CDR2 SVGAGI.